This is a list of T cell receptor beta chains from one sample in a study of long-term antiretroviral therapy in people with HIV. Produced via immunoSEQ multiplex PCR; TCRdb's table is partial and in-frame only. Of approximately 18,000 clones listed, 90% to 95% are singletons. This material consisted of unsorted PBMCs, taken 3 years after starting antiretroviral therapy. These receptors were collected from a man over 45 with HIV. The CDR3 runs from the conserved cysteine through the conserved F or W. A D gene is named only where the DNA matches it firmly. Not all rows give a size; the values are once, few, many and, for expanded clones, a class.

>TRBV29-1|TRBJ1-4|NA|NA
CSVGAGTREGELFF
TGCAGCGTTGGGGCCGGGACAAGGGAGGGAGAACTGTTTTTT
>TRBV27|TRBJ2-1|few|NA
CASSWGGVDNEQFF
TGTGCCAGCAGTTGGGGGGGCGTAGACAATGAGCAGTTCTTC
>TRBV27|TRBJ2-7|NA|TRBD1
CASSSGTGGTYEQYF
TGTGCCAGCAGTTCCGGGACAGGGGGAACCTACGAGCAGTACTTC
>TRBV11-2|TRBJ2-7|NA|TRBD2
CASSALAGSPYEQYF
TGTGCCAGCAGCGCTCTAGCGGGGAGTCCGTACGAGCAGTACTTC
>TRBV28|TRBJ1-2|few|TRBD1
CASSLLMGQGGYTF
TGTGCCAGCAGTTTGTTGATGGGACAGGGGGGCTACACCTTC
>TRBV7-6|TRBJ1-1|NA|TRBD1
CASSPLTGETEAFF
TGTGCCAGCAGCCCCCTGACAGGGGAAACTGAAGCTTTCTTT
>TRBV7-2|TRBJ2-7|NA|TRBD1
CASSATGVVYEQYF
TGTGCCAGCAGCGCGACAGGGGTAGTCTACGAGCAGTACTTC
>TRBV5-1|TRBJ1-1|once|NA
CASSPGFWRDTEAFF
TGCGCCAGCTCCCCGGGCTTCTGGAGGGACACTGAAGCTTTCTTT
>TRBV5-1|TRBJ2-3|NA|NA
CASSLGPSGEVDTQYF
TGCGCCAGCAGCTTGGGCCCCTCGGGGGAGGTAGATACGCAGTATTTT
>TRBV18|TRBJ2-4|few|NA
CASSTGGENIQYF
TGTGCCAGCTCAACAGGAGGGGAAAACATTCAGTACTTC
>TRBV11-2|TRBJ1-2|NA|NA
CASSVGNYGYTF
TGTGCCAGCAGCGTGGGGAACTATGGCTACACCTTC
>TRBV10-3|TRBJ1-2|NA|NA
CAWDGRGYTF
TGTGCGTGGGACGGGAGGGGCTACACCTTC
>TRBV6-5|TRBJ1-3|NA|NA
CASSYSRQGGNTIYF
TGTGCCAGCAGTTACTCGCGGCAGGGCGGAAACACCATATATTTT
>TRBV6-5|TRBJ1-2|NA|NA
CASSYGASNYGYTF
TGTGCCAGCAGTTACGGGGCGTCGAACTATGGCTACACCTTC
>TRBV7-2|TRBJ2-3|NA|NA
CASSGRDDRTDTQYF
TGTGCCAGCAGCGGGCGGGACGATCGGACAGATACGCAGTATTTT
>TRBV5-4|TRBJ1-4|NA|NA
CASSFKTAGQEKLFF
TGTGCCAGCAGCTTTAAGACCGCGGGGCAAGAAAAACTGTTTTTT
>TRBV18|TRBJ1-1|NA|NA
CASSPYRDHTAEAFF
TGTGCCAGCTCACCATACCGGGACCATACTGCTGAAGCTTTCTTT
>TRBV6-6|TRBJ1-6|NA|NA
CASSYREGMDSPLHF
TGTGCCAGCAGTTACAGGGAGGGGATGGATTCACCCCTCCACTTT
>TRBV2|TRBJ1-2|NA|NA
CASSDDSYGYTF
TGTGCCAGCAGTGATGACAGCTATGGCTACACCTTC
>TRBV5-1|TRBJ1-1|NA|NA
CASSAGDTEAFF
TGCGCCAGCAGCGCTGGGGACACTGAAGCTTTCTTT
>TRBV27|TRBJ2-5|NA|NA
CASSFTGQETQYF
TGTGCCAGCAGTTTCACGGGTCAAGAGACCCAGTACTTC
>TRBV4-1|TRBJ2-2|NA|NA
CASSQHRDTGELFF
TGCGCCAGCAGCCAACACAGGGACACCGGGGAGCTGTTTTTT
>TRBV19|TRBJ2-1|NA|TRBD1
CASSIVPTGGITEQFF
TGTGCCAGTAGTATAGTTCCGACAGGGGGGATCACTGAGCAGTTCTTC
>TRBV5-6|TRBJ2-7|NA|NA
CASSPRRAGYYEQYF
TGTGCCAGCAGCCCACGGCGGGCAGGGTACTACGAGCAGTACTTC
>TRBV2|TRBJ1-6|few|TRBD1
CASRTGSSYNSPLHF
TGTGCCAGCAGGACAGGGAGCTCCTATAATTCACCCCTCCACTTT
>TRBV2|TRBJ1-5|NA|NA
CASTLGGGSQPQHF
TGTGCCAGCACCCTAGGGGGGGGGTCTCAGCCCCAGCATTTT
>TRBV27|TRBJ2-3|NA|NA
CASSYGAGTDTQYF
TGTGCCAGCAGTTATGGGGCCGGCACAGATACGCAGTATTTT
>TRBV27|TRBJ2-2|NA|TRBD2
CASSPLSGGAGGELFF
TGTGCCAGCAGTCCATTGAGCGGGGGGGCAGGCGGGGAGCTGTTTTTT
>TRBV4-3|TRBJ1-2|NA|NA
CASSQVRAGDGYTF
TGCGCCAGCAGCCAAGTACGGGCAGGGGATGGCTACACCTTC
>TRBV5-8|TRBJ2-2|NA|NA
CASSLDRPNTGELFF
TGTGCCAGCAGCTTGGACAGGCCTAACACCGGGGAGCTGTTTTTT
>TRBV23-1|TRBJ2-7|NA|TRBD1
CASSHGDRLYEQYF
TGCGCCAGCAGTCATGGGGACAGGCTCTACGAGCAGTACTTC
>TRBV5-1|TRBJ2-2|NA|TRBD1
CASSLGDRNTGELFF
TGCGCCAGCAGCTTGGGGGACAGGAACACCGGGGAGCTGTTTTTT
>TRBV6-5|TRBJ1-2|NA|NA
CASSYSWGGGYGYTF
TGTGCCAGCAGTTACTCTTGGGGAGGCGGCTATGGCTACACCTTC
>TRBV28|TRBJ1-3|NA|NA
CASFSAAGTKNGNTIYF
TGTGCCAGCTTTAGTGCCGCCGGGACAAAAAACGGAAACACCATATATTTT
>TRBV27|TRBJ2-5|NA|NA
CASSLSHGGSPETQYF
TGTGCCAGCAGTTTATCGCACGGAGGGTCCCCTGAGACCCAGTACTTC
>TRBV9|TRBJ1-6|NA|TRBD1
CASSPGQATRSYNSPLHF
TGTGCCAGCAGCCCAGGACAGGCTACTAGGTCCTATAATTCACCCCTCCACTTT
>TRBV7-6|TRBJ2-3|NA|NA
CASSPSGSGYIDTQYF
TGTGCCAGCAGCCCGTCAGGTAGCGGCTACATAGATACGCAGTATTTT
>TRBV9|TRBJ2-1|NA|TRBD2
CASSVEGLSNEQFF
TGTGCCAGCAGCGTAGAGGGACTATCCAATGAGCAGTTCTTC
>TRBV28|TRBJ1-2|NA|NA
CASGGGSHYGYTF
TGTGCCAGCGGCGGGGGGTCCCACTATGGCTACACCTTC
>TRBV10-1|TRBJ2-1|NA|TRBD2
CASSESGGNEQFF
TGCGCTAGCAGTGAGTCGGGGGGAAATGAGCAGTTCTTC
>TRBV19|TRBJ2-1|NA|NA
CASSDLGGPGDEQFF
TGTGCCAGTAGCGATCTTGGGGGGCCCGGCGATGAGCAGTTCTTC
>TRBV7-2|TRBJ1-2|NA|NA
CASSRDGTNYGYTF
TGTGCCAGCAGCCGGGACGGTACTAACTATGGCTACACCTTC
>TRBV10-3|TRBJ2-4|NA|NA
CAISPTTGYLPFQAKNIQYF
TGTGCCATCAGCCCCACCACAGGTTACCTTCCGTTTCAGGCCAAAAACATTCAGTACTTC
>TRBV4-1|TRBJ1-4|NA|NA
CASSQARGAEKLFF
TGCGCCAGCAGCCAAGCCAGGGGAGCTGAAAAACTGTTTTTT
>TRBV13|TRBJ2-7|once|NA
CASSPSSYEQYF
TGTGCCAGCAGTCCCTCCTCCTACGAGCAGTACTTC
>TRBV11-3|TRBJ2-3|NA|NA
CASSPTTLRADTQYF
TGTGCCAGCAGCCCTACTACCCTCAGGGCAGATACGCAGTATTTT
>TRBV5-1|TRBJ1-4|once|TRBD1
CASSIWTGAEEKLFF
TGCGCCAGCAGTATTTGGACAGGGGCCGAGGAAAAACTGTTTTTT
>TRBV27|TRBJ2-2|NA|TRBD2
CASSLPWSGGGGELFF
TGTGCCAGCAGTTTACCATGGAGCGGGGGAGGCGGGGAGCTGTTTTTT
>TRBV10-3|TRBJ2-4|NA|NA
CAIRDQGLQYF
TGTGCCATCAGAGACCAGGGGCTTCAGTACTTC
>TRBV7-6|TRBJ1-4|NA|NA
CASSLAPGKVEKLFF
TGTGCCAGCAGCTTAGCGCCAGGGAAGGTTGAAAAACTGTTTTTT
>TRBV7-2|TRBJ2-7|NA|NA
CASSLERYEQYF
TGTGCCAGCAGCTTAGAGCGGTACGAGCAGTACTTC
>TRBV25-1|TRBJ1-4|NA|TRBD1
CASSDWTGMREKLFF
TGTGCCAGCAGTGATTGGACAGGGATGAGGGAAAAACTGTTTTTT
>TRBV27|TRBJ2-3|NA|TRBD2
CASSLLAGEDTQYF
TGTGCCAGCAGTTTATTAGCGGGGGAAGATACGCAGTATTTT